Below, 18 T cell receptor beta chains from the same sample are listed, as sequenced in a study of blood T cell repertoires in COVID-19. Sequenced by immunoSEQ multiplex PCR; TCRdb stores in-frame clones only, minus some. The table has 90,000 or so clones, around 88% seen once; the top ten hold 15% to 20%. Material: peripheral blood. Receptor source: a woman aged 55-70 years with COVID-19, enrolled during active disease.

This sequence joins TRBV2 and TRBJ2-5; 11 positions agree with TRBD2. Germline V gene data show CDR1 as SNHLY and CDR2 as FYNNEI. J gave up 5 bases and V 0 bases, and 5 bases lay outside the gene matches. CDR3 length: 16 amino acids. The CDR3 nucleotides read TGTGCCAGCAGTGAAGCTAGCGGGGGGGCCTCGGAGACCCAGTACTTC. It specifies CASSEASGGASETQYF.

J is TRBJ1-2 and V is TRBV29-1; D perhaps matches TRBD1 (5 bases). Germline assignment: CDR1 SQVTM and CDR2 ANQGSEA. This CDR3 is built from 14 residues. The ends were cut back, 0 bases at V and 5 bases at J, with 13 bases in the middle. CDR3 nucleotides: TGCAGCGTTGAAGAACAGGCGGCGGGGTATGGCTACACCTTC. Protein product: CSVEEQAAGYGYTF. Complete variable domain (other parts from reference TRBV29-1 and TRBJ1-2): SAVISQKPSRDICQRGTSLTIQCQVDSQVTMMFWYRQQPGQSLTLIATANQGSEATYESGFVIDKFPISRPNLTFSTLTVSNMSPEDSSIYLCSVEEQAAGYGYTFGSGTRLTVV.

The chain couples TRBV7-8 to TRBJ1-5; D is unresolved. The V gene lost 5 bases and the J gene lost 2 bases, with 16 bases spanning the gap. The V gene's germline CDR1 is SGHVS and CDR2 FQNEAQ. The CDR3 is made up of 16 amino acids. The CDR3 sequence: CASSPNGEDGNQPQHF. The CDR3 nucleotides read TGTGCCAGCAGCCCCAACGGGGAGGACGGCAATCAGCCCCAGCATTTT.

The chain employs TRBV19 and TRBJ2-3; 8 bases are shared with TRBD1. Germline V gene sequence: CDR1 LNHDA, CDR2 SQIVND (reference sequence). The CDR3 is made up of 15 amino acids. V lost 2 bases and J lost 6; bases outside the gene matches: 7. CDR3: CASSITSGGLDTQYF. The DNA for the CDR3 is TGTGCCAGTAGTATAACTTCAGGGGGCCTGGATACGCAGTATTTT.

The chain uses TRBV4-1 and TRBJ1-1; 8 nucleotides agree with TRBD1. V lost 4 bases, J lost 1 base, and 2 bases stayed unmatched. CDR3 length equals 14 residues. Germline loops: CDR1 MGHRA, CDR2 YSYEKL. The CDR3 nucleotides are TGCGCCAGCAGCCTACAGGGGGGGAACACTGAAGCTTTCTTT. Protein: CASSLQGGNTEAFF.

This clone was recorded only once. The J gene is TRBJ1-2, the V gene TRBV4-1; 9 bases match TRBD1. CDR1 and CDR2 from the germline V gene are MGHRA and YSYEKL. The V gene end was trimmed by 2 bases and the J gene end by 8 bases; junction bases not matched to a gene: 6. This CDR3 region has 14 residues. The CDR3 here is CASSQWVQGAGYTF. CDR3 in DNA: TGCGCCAGCAGCCAATGGGTACAGGGGGCAGGCTACACCTTC.

In its sample, this clone was seen once. This sequence joins TRBV7-2 and TRBJ1-1, with D maybe TRBD1 (5 bases). CDR1 SGHTA and CDR2 FQGNSA come from the germline V gene. The V and J ends lost 6 bases and 7 bases respectively, with 12 bases between them. The CDR3 contains 12 residues. The CDR3 DNA sequence: TGTGCCAGCAGACCGACGGGGGGTGAAGCTTTCTTT. The encoded protein is CASRPTGGEAFF.

This clone is a singleton in its sample. The chain joins TRBV6-6 to TRBJ1-2, with D perhaps matching TRBD1 (6 bases). The CDR3 runs 14 residues. V lost 5 bases to trimming and J lost 7 bases, with 17 bases between them. CDR1 is MNHNY and CDR2 is SVGAGI in the germline V gene (reference sequence). CDR3 sequence reads: CASSQDGGASGYTF. The CDR3 nucleotides read TGTGCCAGCAGTCAGGACGGGGGGGCAAGTGGCTACACCTTC.

The rearrangement links TRBV6-2 or TRBV6-3 to TRBJ2-7; a weak D match, TRBD1 (5 bases). V lost 1 base and J 4 bases, leaving 20 bases between the germline ends. The CDR3 sequence is 17 residues long. Per germline, CDR1 MNHEY and CDR2 SVGEGT. CDR3 loop: CASSYFPVWGGVYEQYF. In DNA, the CDR3 is TGTGCCAGCAGTTACTTTCCGGTCTGGGGCGGCGTGTACGAGCAGTACTTC.

In DNA, the CDR3 is TGTGCCAGCTCACCGATCAAGGGACTCCAAGAGACCCAGTACTTC. As protein: CASSPIKGLQETQYF. The rearrangement links TRBV18 to TRBJ2-5; TRBD2 is a possible D gene (6 bases). V dropped 3 bases and J dropped 1 base, with 12 bases sitting between them. Germline CDR1 KGHSH, CDR2 LQKENI. The CDR3 runs 15 residues.

The chain combines TRBV28 with TRBJ2-5, with 8 bases matching TRBD2. J lost 3 bases, V lost 8 bases, and 8 bases had no gene match. CDR1 and CDR2 (germline): MDHEN, SYDVKM. CDR3 length: 14 amino acids. The CDR3: CASVEGSGEETQYF. Written as DNA, the CDR3 is TGTGCCAGCGTCGAGGGTAGCGGGGAAGAGACCCAGTACTTC. The complete variable domain, with remaining parts taken from reference TRBV28 and TRBJ2-5, reads DVKVTQSSRYLVKRTGEKVFLECVQDMDHENMFWYRQDPGLGLRLIYFSYDVKMKEKGDIPEGYSVSREKKERFSLILESASTNQTSMYLCASVEGSGEETQYFGPGTRLLVL.

The J gene is TRBJ1-2, the V gene TRBV6-5; maybe TRBD1 (5 bases). The CDR3 is made up of 12 amino acids. CDR1 and CDR2 (germline): MNHEY, SVGAGI. V lost 7 bases, J lost 5 bases, and 11 bases lay in between. CDR3 DNA: TGTGCCAGCACCCCCCAGGGATATGGCTACACCTTC. The encoded protein is CASTPQGYGYTF.

This chain joins TRBV27 and TRBJ2-1, with D tentatively TRBD1 (7 bases). The CDR3 runs 16 residues. V was cut by 1 base and J by 2 bases, with 12 bases left in between. Germline V gene sequence: CDR1 MNHEY, CDR2 SMNVEV (reference sequence). Written as DNA, the CDR3 is TGTGCCAGCAGTTTATGGGTCAGGGGGGCCTACAATGAGCAGTTCTTC. Its translation: CASSLWVRGAYNEQFF.

The chain uses TRBV4-1 and TRBJ2-7, with TRBD1 matching 8 bases. The CDR3 has 15 amino acids. Germline V lookup: CDR1 MGHRA, CDR2 YSYEKL. The J segment lost 4 bases and the V segment lost 2 bases, leaving 7 bases of the junction unmatched. DNA of the CDR3: TGCGCCAGCAGCCAAAGTGCAGGGGGCTTATACGAGCAGTACTTC. This codes for CASSQSAGGLYEQYF.

This clone has just a few counts. V and J are TRBV18 and TRBJ1-2, with 10 nucleotides matching TRBD1. This CDR3 is built from 14 residues. CDR1 KGHSH and CDR2 LQKENI come from the germline V gene. Trimming cost V 6 bases and J 6 bases; bases outside gene matches: 7. CDR3 loop: CASSTTGGADGYTF. The CDR3, as DNA: TGTGCCAGCTCTACGACAGGGGGCGCGGATGGCTACACCTTC. The full variable domain, rest sourced from reference TRBV18 and TRBJ1-2, is NAGVMQNPRHLVRRRGQEARLRCSPMKGHSHVYWYRQLPEEGLKFMVYLQKENIIDESGMPKERFSAEFPKEGPSILRIQQVVRGDSAAYFCASSTTGGADGYTFGSGTRLTVV.

The rearrangement uses TRBV4-1 and TRBJ1-4; the D is unclear. V lost 0 bases and J 3 bases, leaving 8 bases between the germline ends. The CDR3 has 15 amino acids. The germline CDR1 and CDR2 sequences are MGHRA and YSYEKL. The CDR3 here is CASSQDKGANEKLFF. The CDR3 region has the DNA TGCGCCAGCAGCCAAGATAAGGGAGCTAATGAAAAACTGTTTTTT.

This chain uses TRBV27 with TRBJ2-7, with 8 bases matching TRBD1. Trimming took 2 bases from V and 2 from J; bases not matched to a gene: 2. The CDR3 is 14 amino acids. Germline loops: CDR1 MNHEY, CDR2 SMNVEV (reference sequence). CDR3 residues: CASSLRTGPYEQYF. The CDR3 bases are TGTGCCAGCAGTTTAAGGACAGGGCCCTACGAGCAGTACTTC.

V gene TRBV19 combines with J gene TRBJ1-5; maybe TRBD1 (6 bases). The CDR3 is 14 amino acids. Trimming pared 4 bases from V and 5 bases from J, leaving 12 bases between. Germline CDR1 LNHDA, CDR2 SQIVND (reference sequence). The CDR3 here is CASSTGVFHQPQHF. CDR3 coding DNA: TGTGCCAGTAGTACAGGGGTATTTCATCAGCCCCAGCATTTT.